This T cell receptor (beta chain) was found in a study of blood T cell repertoires in COVID-19. On the study more broadly: Acute and convalescent COVID-19 samples came from the United States, Italy and Spain. The cDNA or gDNA used as material had been derived from T cells, B-cell-depleted T cells, or PBMCs.

Repertoires were generated with immunoSEQ multiplex PCR, while TCRdb's copy carries only in-frame clones and drops some. Found here are 45,000 to 65,000 clones, 80% to 85% of them singletons; the top ten hold 10%. Source material: peripheral blood. The origin of this receptor is a man aged 25-45 years with COVID-19, enrolled during active disease.

DNA for the CDR3: TGTGCCAGCAGCGTCGACGACAGAAAAGCTTTCTTT. Its translation is CASSVDDRKAFF. The rearrangement joins TRBV6-5 to TRBJ1-1; a weak D match, TRBD1 (5 bases). CDR1 and CDR2 from the germline V gene are MNHEY and SVGAGI. Deletions cut 6 bases from V and 9 bases from J, with 14 bases between. This CDR3 spans 12 amino acids.